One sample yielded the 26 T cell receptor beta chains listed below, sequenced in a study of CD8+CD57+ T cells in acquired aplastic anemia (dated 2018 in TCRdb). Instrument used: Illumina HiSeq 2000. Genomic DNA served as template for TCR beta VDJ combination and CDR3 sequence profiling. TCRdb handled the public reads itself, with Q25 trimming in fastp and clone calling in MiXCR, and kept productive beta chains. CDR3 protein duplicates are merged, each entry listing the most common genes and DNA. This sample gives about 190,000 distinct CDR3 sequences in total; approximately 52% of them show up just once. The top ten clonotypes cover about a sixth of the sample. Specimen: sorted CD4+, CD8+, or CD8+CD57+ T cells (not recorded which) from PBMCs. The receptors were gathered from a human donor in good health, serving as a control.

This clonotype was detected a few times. The CDR3 loop is CAIMAGQGGNQPQHF. In nucleotides, the CDR3 is TGTGCCATCATGGCGGGACAGGGTGGCAATCAGCCCCAGCATTTT. The rearrangement links TRBV10-3 to TRBJ1-5, with 9 positions matching TRBD1. CDR1 and CDR2 from the germline V gene are ENHRY and SYGVKD. CDR3 length: 15 amino acids. With V trimmed by 7 bases and J by 2 bases, 6 bases remained unmatched.

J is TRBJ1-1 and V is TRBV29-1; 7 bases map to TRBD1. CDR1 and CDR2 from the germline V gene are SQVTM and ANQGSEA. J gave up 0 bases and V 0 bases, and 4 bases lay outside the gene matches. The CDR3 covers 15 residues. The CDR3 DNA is TGCAGCGTTGAAGAGTGGGACAGTATGAACACTGAAGCTTTCTTT. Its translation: CSVEEWDSMNTEAFF.

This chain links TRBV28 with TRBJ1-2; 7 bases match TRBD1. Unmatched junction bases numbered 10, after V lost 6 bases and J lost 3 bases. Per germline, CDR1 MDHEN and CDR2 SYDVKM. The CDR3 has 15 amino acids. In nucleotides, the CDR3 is TGTGCCAGCAGAAGACAGGGATTAATGGACTATGGCTACACCTTC. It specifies CASRRQGLMDYGYTF.

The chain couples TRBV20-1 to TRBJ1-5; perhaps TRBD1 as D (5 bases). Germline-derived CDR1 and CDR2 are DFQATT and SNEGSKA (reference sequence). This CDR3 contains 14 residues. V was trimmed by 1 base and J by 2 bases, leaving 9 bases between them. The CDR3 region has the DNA TGCAGTGCTAGAGGGGGGGTGGGCAATCAGCCCCAGCATTTT. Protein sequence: CSARGGVGNQPQHF.

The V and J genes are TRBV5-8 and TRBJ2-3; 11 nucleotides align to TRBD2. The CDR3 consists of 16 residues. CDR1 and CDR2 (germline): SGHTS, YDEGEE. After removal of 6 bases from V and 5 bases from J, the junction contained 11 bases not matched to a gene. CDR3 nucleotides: TGTGCCAGCACCTTTAGGCGGCTAGCGGGAGGAGATACGCAGTATTTT. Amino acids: CASTFRRLAGGDTQYF.

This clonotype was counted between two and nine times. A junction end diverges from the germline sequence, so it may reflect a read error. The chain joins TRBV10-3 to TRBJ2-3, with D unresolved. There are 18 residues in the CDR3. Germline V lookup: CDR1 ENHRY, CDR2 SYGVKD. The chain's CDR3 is CASSYSTSKPLYTDTQYF. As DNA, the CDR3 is TGTGCCAGCAGTTACTCGACCAGCAAACCCCTCTACACAGATACGCAGTATTTT.

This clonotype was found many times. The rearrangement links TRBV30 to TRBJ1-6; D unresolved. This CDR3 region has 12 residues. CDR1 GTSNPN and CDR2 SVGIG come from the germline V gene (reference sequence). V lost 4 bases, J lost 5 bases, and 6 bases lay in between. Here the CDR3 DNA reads TGTGCCTGGAAACAAGATAATTCACCCCTCCACTTT. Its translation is CAWKQDNSPLHF.

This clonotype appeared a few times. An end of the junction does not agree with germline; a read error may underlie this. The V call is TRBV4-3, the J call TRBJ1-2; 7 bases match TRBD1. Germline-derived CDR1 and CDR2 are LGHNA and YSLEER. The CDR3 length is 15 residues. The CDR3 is CASGQVAGGGYGYTF. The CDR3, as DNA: TGCGCCAGCGGCCAAGTTGCAGGGGGGGGCTATGGCTACACCTTC.

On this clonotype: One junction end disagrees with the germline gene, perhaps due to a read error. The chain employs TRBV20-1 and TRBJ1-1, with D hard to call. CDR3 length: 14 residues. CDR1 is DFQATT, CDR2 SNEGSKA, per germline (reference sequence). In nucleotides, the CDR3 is TGCAGTACCGCCAGGCGAGCGGGGAACACTGAAGCCTTCTTT. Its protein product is CSTARRAGNTEAFF.

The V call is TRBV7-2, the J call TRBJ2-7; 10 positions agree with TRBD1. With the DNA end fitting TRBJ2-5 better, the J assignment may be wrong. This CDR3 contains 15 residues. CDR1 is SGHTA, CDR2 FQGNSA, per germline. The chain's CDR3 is CASSRGQGRRETQYF. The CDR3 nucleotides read TGTGCCAGCAGCCGGGGACAGGGGAGGCGGGAGACCCAGTACTTC.

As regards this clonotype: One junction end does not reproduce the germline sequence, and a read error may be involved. This chain's CDR3 is CASSLVAPTNEKLFF. Written as DNA, the CDR3 is TGCGCCAGCAGCTTGGTTGCACCAACTAATGAAAAACTGTTTTTT. The rearrangement uses TRBV5-5 and TRBJ1-4; D unclear. This CDR3 has 15 residues. Germline values: CDR1 SGHKS, CDR2 YYEKEE (reference sequence).

CDR3 DNA: TGCGCCAGCAGGCAAAATGCCGGGACATTCTATGGCTACACCTTC. It translates to CASRQNAGTFYGYTF. The gene calls are TRBV5-1 and TRBJ1-2, with D possibly being TRBD1 (6 bases). Trimming took 5 bases from V and 4 from J, leaving 18 bases between them. Germline V lookup: CDR1 SGHRS, CDR2 YFSETQ. This CDR3 region has 15 residues. Looking up the rest from reference TRBV5-1 and TRBJ1-2 gives the full variable domain: KAGVTQTPRYLIKTRGQQVTLSCSPISGHRSVSWYQQTPGQGLQFLFEYFSETQRNKGNFPGRFSGRQFSNSRSEMNVSTLELGDSALYLCASRQNAGTFYGYTFGSGTRLTVV.

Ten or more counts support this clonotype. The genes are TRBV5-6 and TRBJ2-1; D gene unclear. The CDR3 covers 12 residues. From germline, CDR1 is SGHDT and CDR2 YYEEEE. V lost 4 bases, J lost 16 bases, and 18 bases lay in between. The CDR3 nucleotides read TGTGCCAGCAGCCCGGGCGGCCCGGTTCACTTCTTC. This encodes CASSPGGPVHFF.

Here the CDR3 reads CASSGSSRPDTQYF. The CDR3 DNA reads TGTGCCAGCAGTGGGAGTTCACGCCCAGATACGCAGTATTTT. This sequence joins TRBV25-1 and TRBJ2-3; D call uncertain. Germline V CDR1 and CDR2: MGHDK, SYGVNS. V shed 4 bases and J shed 4 bases, with 12 bases lying between them. The CDR3 spans 14 residues.

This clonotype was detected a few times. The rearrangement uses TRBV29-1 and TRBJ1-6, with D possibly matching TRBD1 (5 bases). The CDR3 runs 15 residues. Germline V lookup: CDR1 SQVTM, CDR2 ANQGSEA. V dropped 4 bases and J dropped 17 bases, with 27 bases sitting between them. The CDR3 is CSVARTGGSGANVHF. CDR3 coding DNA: TGCAGCGTTGCGAGGACGGGAGGCTCTGGGGCCAACGTCCACTTT.

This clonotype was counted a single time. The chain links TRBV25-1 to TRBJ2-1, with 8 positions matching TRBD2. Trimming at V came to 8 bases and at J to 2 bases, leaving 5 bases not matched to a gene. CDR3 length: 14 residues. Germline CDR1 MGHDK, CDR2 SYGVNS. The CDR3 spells CASGHSGTYNEQFF. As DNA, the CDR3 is TGTGCCAGCGGGCATAGCGGGACCTACAATGAGCAGTTCTTC.

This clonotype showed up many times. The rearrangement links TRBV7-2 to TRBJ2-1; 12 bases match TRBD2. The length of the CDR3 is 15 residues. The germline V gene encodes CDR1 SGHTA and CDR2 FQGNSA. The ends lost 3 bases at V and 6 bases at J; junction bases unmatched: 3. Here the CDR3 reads CASSFLAGGRNEQFF. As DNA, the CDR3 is TGTGCCAGCAGCTTTCTAGCGGGGGGGCGCAATGAGCAGTTCTTC.

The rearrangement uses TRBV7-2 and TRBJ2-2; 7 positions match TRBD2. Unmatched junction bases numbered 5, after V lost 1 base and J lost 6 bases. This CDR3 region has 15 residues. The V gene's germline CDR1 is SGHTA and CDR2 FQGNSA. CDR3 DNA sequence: TGTGCCAGCAGCTTAGGGATGGGAGGGCCCGGGGAGCTGTTTTTT. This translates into CASSLGMGGPGELFF.

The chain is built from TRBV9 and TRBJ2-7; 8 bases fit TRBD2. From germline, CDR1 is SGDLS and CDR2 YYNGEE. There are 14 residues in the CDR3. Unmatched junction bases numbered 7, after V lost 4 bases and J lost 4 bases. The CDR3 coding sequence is TGTGCCAGCAGCTTGGGACTAGAGGGGTACGAGCAGTACTTC. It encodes CASSLGLEGYEQYF.

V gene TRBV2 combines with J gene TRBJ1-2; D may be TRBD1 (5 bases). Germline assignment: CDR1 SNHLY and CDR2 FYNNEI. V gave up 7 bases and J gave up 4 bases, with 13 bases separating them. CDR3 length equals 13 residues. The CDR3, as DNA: TGTGCCAGCATGCTAGGGGCCTTCTATGGCTACACCTTC. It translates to CASMLGAFYGYTF.

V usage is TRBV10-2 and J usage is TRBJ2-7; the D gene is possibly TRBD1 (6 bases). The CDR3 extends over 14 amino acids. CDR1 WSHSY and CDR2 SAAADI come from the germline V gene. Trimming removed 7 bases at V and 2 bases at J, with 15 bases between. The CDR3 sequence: CASNAGTPTYEQYF. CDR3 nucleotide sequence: TGCGCCAGCAACGCCGGGACACCTACCTACGAGCAGTACTTC.

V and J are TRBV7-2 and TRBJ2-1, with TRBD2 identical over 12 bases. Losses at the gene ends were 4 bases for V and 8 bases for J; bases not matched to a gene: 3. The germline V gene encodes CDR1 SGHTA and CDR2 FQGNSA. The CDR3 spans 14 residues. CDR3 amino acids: CASSSSGGVDEQFF. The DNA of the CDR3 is TGTGCCAGCAGCTCTAGCGGGGGGGTCGATGAGCAGTTCTTC.

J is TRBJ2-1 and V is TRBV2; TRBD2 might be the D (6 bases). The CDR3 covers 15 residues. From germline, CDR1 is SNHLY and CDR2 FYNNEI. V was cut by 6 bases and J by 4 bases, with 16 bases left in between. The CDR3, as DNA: TGTGCCAGCAGGTCGGGACTGGCGGGGTACAATGAGCAGTTCTTC. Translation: CASRSGLAGYNEQFF.

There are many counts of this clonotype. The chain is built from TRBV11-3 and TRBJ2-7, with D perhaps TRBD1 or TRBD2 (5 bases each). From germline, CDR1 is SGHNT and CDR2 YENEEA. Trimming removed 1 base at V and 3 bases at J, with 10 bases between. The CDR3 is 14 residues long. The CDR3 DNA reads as TGTGCCAGCAGCTTAGGAGGGCAGGGCTACGAGCAGTACTTC. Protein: CASSLGGQGYEQYF.

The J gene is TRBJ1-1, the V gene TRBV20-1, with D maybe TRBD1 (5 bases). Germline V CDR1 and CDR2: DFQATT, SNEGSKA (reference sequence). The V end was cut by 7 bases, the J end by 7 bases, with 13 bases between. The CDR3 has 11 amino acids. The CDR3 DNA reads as TGCAGTGTGGGCGGGGCGCGTGAAGCTTTCTTT. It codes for CSVGGAREAFF.

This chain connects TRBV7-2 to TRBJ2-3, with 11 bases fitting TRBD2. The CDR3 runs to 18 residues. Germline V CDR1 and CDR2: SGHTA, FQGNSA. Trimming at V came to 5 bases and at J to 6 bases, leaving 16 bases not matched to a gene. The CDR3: CASSTMAYSGGAADTQYF. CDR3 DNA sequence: TGTGCCAGCAGCACAATGGCCTATAGCGGGGGGGCCGCGGATACGCAGTATTTT.